This T cell receptor (beta chain) originates from a study of blood T cell repertoires in COVID-19. Across the whole study: Sites across the United States, Italy and Spain contributed samples from acute and convalescent COVID-19.

Germline CDR1 SGHRS, CDR2 YFSETQ. J gave up 4 bases and V 3 bases, and 6 bases lay outside the gene matches. The CDR3 runs 15 residues. Repertoires were generated with immunoSEQ multiplex PCR, while TCRdb's copy carries only in-frame clones and drops some. The sample yields 110,000 to 150,000 clones, roughly nine tenths seen once. The sample taken for sequencing was peripheral blood. V and J are TRBV5-1 and TRBJ2-2, with 7 bases matching TRBD2. The receptor's source is a woman between 55 and 75 years old with active COVID-19. CDR3 residues: CASSYGAGPTGELFF. The CDR3 DNA reads as TGCGCCAGCAGCTACGGAGCGGGGCCCACCGGGGAGCTGTTTTTT.